Presented here are 7 T cell receptor beta chains from one specimen sequenced in a study of tumor-infiltrating lymphocytes in localized non-small cell lung cancer. Clones were sequenced by immunoSEQ multiplex PCR, and TCRdb holds only the in-frame ones, with some missing. Of 15,000 to 20,000 clones listed, 65% to 80% are singletons. The sequenced sample consisted of lung tumor tissue. All receptors derive from a human donor with non-small cell lung cancer.

The chain couples TRBV11-3 to TRBJ2-7; D is possibly TRBD1 or TRBD2 (5 bases each). This CDR3 contains 15 residues. Per the germline V gene, CDR1 is SGHNT and CDR2 is YENEEA. Trimming removed 4 bases at V and 3 bases at J, with 16 bases between. The CDR3 DNA reads TGTGCCAGCAGCTCCGGGACGGGGAGAAACTACGAGCAGTACTTC. Translating it yields CASSSGTGRNYEQYF. The full variable domain, with the rest looked up from reference TRBV11-3 and TRBJ2-7, is EAGVVQSPRYKIIEKKQPVAFWCNPISGHNTLYWYLQNLGQGPELLIRYENEEAVDDSQLPKDRFSAERLKGVDSTLKIQPAELGDSAVYLCASSSGTGRNYEQYFGPGTRLTVT.

The chain recombines TRBV7-9 with TRBJ1-4; a weak D match, TRBD1 (6 bases). CDR3 length: 17 residues. The V gene's germline CDR1 is SEHNR and CDR2 FQNEAQ (reference sequence). V lost 5 bases, J lost 4 bases, and 20 bases lay in between. The CDR3 nucleotides read TGTGCCAGCAGCCCACGTTTCGGGGGCGTTGGTAATGAAAAACTGTTTTTT. It specifies CASSPRFGGVGNEKLFF.

This sequence joins TRBV6-1 and TRBJ2-1, with no clear D. Germline CDR1 is MNHNS and CDR2 is SASEGT. The CDR3 is 11 residues long. Between the trimmed V and J ends, which lost 5 bases and 9 bases, there was a span of 8 bases. CDR3 region: CASSSGGEQFF. Written as DNA, the CDR3 is TGTGCCAGCAGTTCGGGTGGTGAGCAGTTCTTC.

This clone turned up a few times. V is TRBV27 and J is TRBJ2-7, with 7 bases that match TRBD1. The ends lost 3 bases at V and 6 bases at J; junction bases unmatched: 5. This CDR3 has 13 amino acids. The V gene's germline CDR1 is MNHEY and CDR2 SMNVEV (reference sequence). CDR3 coding DNA: TGTGCCAGCAGTTTCTCGGACAGGCTCGAGCAGTACTTC. It specifies CASSFSDRLEQYF.

This chain joins TRBV28 and TRBJ1-4; D possibly corresponds to TRBD1 (5 bases). This CDR3 has 15 residues. Germline CDR1 and CDR2: MDHEN and SYDVKM. V lost 4 bases, J lost 6 bases, and 15 bases lay in between. CDR3 loop: CASSSPGGGDEKLFF. CDR3 sequence (DNA): TGTGCCAGCAGTTCGCCGGGGGGGGGAGATGAAAAACTGTTTTTT.

The J gene is TRBJ2-1, the V gene TRBV29-1; D possibly corresponds to TRBD2 (6 bases). The germline V and J ends were trimmed by 6 bases and 5 bases, with 20 bases remaining between them. The V gene's germline CDR1 is SQVTM and CDR2 ANQGSEA. The CDR3 extends over 15 amino acids. The CDR3 loop is CSVWGTGAGDNEQFF. The CDR3 bases are TGCAGCGTATGGGGGACGGGAGCCGGCGACAATGAGCAGTTCTTC.

The chain is built from TRBV6-6 and TRBJ2-3; 10 bases are shared with TRBD1. Germline V gene data show CDR1 as MNHNY and CDR2 as SVGAGI (reference sequence). V lost 8 bases and J lost 10; bases outside the gene matches: 6. The CDR3 contains 12 residues. CDR3: CASFSGQGSQYF. The CDR3 bases are TGTGCCAGCTTTTCGGGACAGGGGTCGCAGTATTTT.